The 31 T cell receptor beta chains in this list originate from one sample, sequenced in a study of cytomegalovirus exposure and HLA in healthy donors. PCR employed 60 Vbeta and 13 Jbeta primers. Assay used: immunoSEQ multiplex PCR; TCRdb lists only in-frame clones, some missing. This table holds under 200,000 clones. The sample consisted of PBMCs. Receptors originate from a man under 40 in good health and CMV-seronegative.

The rearrangement joins TRBV10-1 to TRBJ1-1; possible D gene TRBD1, 5 bases. V shed 0 bases and J shed 4 bases, with 6 bases lying between them. Per the germline V gene, CDR1 is WNHNN and CDR2 is SYGVQD (reference sequence). The CDR3 is 13 residues long. This CDR3 is CASSESRATEAFF. In DNA form, the CDR3 reads TGCGCCAGCAGTGAGTCCAGGGCCACTGAAGCTTTCTTT.

In DNA form, the CDR3 reads TGTGCCAGCAGTCAACCGGGACACGACTACGAGCAGTACTTC. This sequence encodes CASSQPGHDYEQYF. The chain uses TRBV6-5 and TRBJ2-7; a possible D gene is TRBD1 (6 bases). Looked up from germline, CDR1 is MNHEY and CDR2 is SVGAGI. The CDR3 has 14 amino acids. V gave up 5 bases and J gave up 3 bases, with 14 bases separating them.

The rearrangement links TRBV6-1 to TRBJ2-7; D is uncertain. The CDR3 has 13 amino acids. With 6 bases removed from V and 2 bases from J, the gap between germline ends came to 11 bases. Germline CDR1 MNHNS, CDR2 SASEGT. DNA for the CDR3: TGTGCCAGCAGACCCACAAACACCTACGAGCAGTACTTC. Its translation: CASRPTNTYEQYF.

The chain uses TRBV19 and TRBJ2-2; a possible D gene is TRBD1 (6 bases). V lost 4 bases and J lost 5, with 17 bases in between. Per germline, CDR1 LNHDA and CDR2 SQIVND (reference sequence). This CDR3 contains 16 residues. DNA for the CDR3: TGTGCCAGTAGTAAGCCCGGACAGCAAGTAACCGGGGAGCTGTTTTTT. Encoded protein: CASSKPGQQVTGELFF.

The chain couples TRBV6-5 to TRBJ2-5, with 8 bases identical to TRBD2. The CDR3 contains 15 residues. Germline CDR1 reads MNHEY; CDR2 reads SVGAGI. The V segment lost 0 bases and the J segment 8 bases; nucleotides outside the gene matches: 8. In DNA, the CDR3 is TGTGCCAGCAGTTACTCGAAGGAGCGGGGGCTTACCCAGTACTTC. Protein product: CASSYSKERGLTQYF.

This chain links TRBV7-9 with TRBJ2-1; D might be TRBD2 (6 bases). CDR3 length: 13 amino acids. Germline V CDR1 and CDR2: SEHNR, FQNEAQ (reference sequence). V lost 6 bases and J lost 14, with 20 bases in between. The CDR3 DNA reads as TGTGCCAGCAGTCCGACTAGTGGGACGAGGGAGTTCTTC. Protein sequence: CASSPTSGTREFF.

The genes are TRBV2 and TRBJ2-3; TRBD1 matches at 8 bases. The V gene end was trimmed by 0 bases and the J gene end by 5 bases; junction bases not matched to a gene: 7. The CDR3 is made up of 16 amino acids. CDR1 is SNHLY and CDR2 is FYNNEI in the germline V gene. In DNA form, the CDR3 reads TGTGCCAGCAGTGAAGCGCTTCAGGGGGCCAGAGATACGCAGTATTTT. It translates to CASSEALQGARDTQYF.

This chain uses TRBV28 with TRBJ2-5; TRBD1 might be the D (6 bases). With the DNA end fitting TRBJ2-7 better, the J assignment may be wrong. The CDR3 covers 14 residues. Germline V gene sequence: CDR1 MDHEN, CDR2 SYDVKM. DNA of the CDR3: TGTGCCAGCAGTTTTGGGACACCTTCCTACGAGCAGTACTTC. Protein: CASSFGTPSYEQYF.

The chain employs TRBV5-1 and TRBJ2-5; a weak D match, TRBD1 (6 bases). The V end was cut by 5 bases, the J end by 1 base, with 9 bases between. This CDR3 region has 13 residues. Germline lookup yields CDR1 SGHRS and CDR2 YFSETQ. The CDR3 DNA is TGCGCCAGCAGGAAAGGGGGCCAAGAGACCCAGTACTTC. Its translation is CASRKGGQETQYF. The full variable domain, completed using reference TRBV5-1 and TRBJ2-5, is KAGVTQTPRYLIKTRGQQVTLSCSPISGHRSVSWYQQTPGQGLQFLFEYFSETQRNKGNFPGRFSGRQFSNSRSEMNVSTLELGDSALYLCASRKGGQETQYFGPGTRLLVL.

The gene calls are TRBV19 and TRBJ2-5; TRBD2 matches 15 bases. TRBJ2-7 matches the DNA end more closely, so the J call is doubtful. This CDR3 has 13 residues. Germline V CDR1 and CDR2: LNHDA, SQIVND (reference sequence). CDR3 loop: CATGTSGRNEQYF. The CDR3 DNA reads TGTGCCACCGGGACTAGCGGGAGGAACGAGCAGTACTTC.

The rearrangement links TRBV11-2 to TRBJ2-7; 8 nucleotides agree with TRBD2. There are 14 residues in the CDR3. V shed 7 bases, J shed 2 bases, and the junction held 7 bases outside the gene matches. Germline loops: CDR1 SGHAT, CDR2 FQNNGV. CDR3 DNA sequence: TGTGCCAGCACGACTAGCGTCTCTGCCTACGAGCAGTACTTC. Translating it yields CASTTSVSAYEQYF. The variable domain in full, completed from reference TRBV11-2 and TRBJ2-7, reads EAGVAQSPRYKIIEKRQSVAFWCNPISGHATLYWYQQILGQGPKLLIQFQNNGVVDDSQLPKDRFSAERLKGVDSTLKIQPAKLEDSAVYLCASTTSVSAYEQYFGPGTRLTVT.

V is TRBV6-5 and J is TRBJ1-3; TRBD1 might be the D (6 bases). Trimming removed 0 bases at V and 0 bases at J, with 9 bases between. The CDR3 contains 16 residues. Germline assignment: CDR1 MNHEY and CDR2 SVGAGI. CDR3 in DNA: TGTGCCAGCAGTTACTCCTCGGACAGCTCTGGAAACACCATATATTTT. Its translation is CASSYSSDSSGNTIYF.

V gene TRBV29-1 combines with J gene TRBJ2-3; 8 positions match TRBD1. The CDR3 totals 15 residues. With V trimmed by 4 bases and J by 3 bases, 9 bases remained unmatched. CDR1 and CDR2 from the germline V gene are SQVTM and ANQGSEA. The CDR3: CSVGSTGGHTDTQYF. The CDR3, as DNA: TGCAGCGTTGGAAGTACAGGGGGTCATACAGATACGCAGTATTTT.

The CDR3 reads CASSLRGSGANVLTF. The CDR3 DNA sequence: TGTGCCAGCAGCTTGCGCGGCAGCGGGGCCAACGTCCTGACTTTC. The genes are TRBV7-2 and TRBJ2-6; D is undetermined. V lost 3 bases, J lost 4 bases, and 10 bases lay in between. CDR1 and CDR2 from the germline V gene are SGHTA and FQGNSA. The CDR3 runs 15 residues.

The CDR3 sequence: CASSIDVGGGTDTQYF. In DNA form, the CDR3 reads TGTGCCAGCAGTATCGATGTGGGGGGGGGCACAGATACGCAGTATTTT. V is TRBV27 and J is TRBJ2-3; 7 bases fit TRBD2. This CDR3 spans 16 amino acids. CDR1 is MNHEY, CDR2 SMNVEV, per germline (reference sequence). J lost 1 base, V lost 5 bases, and 9 bases had no gene match.

This rearrangement joins TRBV11-2 to TRBJ2-2; 8 bases match TRBD1. CDR3 length: 15 amino acids. Germline assignment: CDR1 SGHAT and CDR2 FQNNGV. Trimming at V came to 5 bases and at J to 3 bases, leaving 5 bases not matched to a gene. The CDR3 here is CASSPWTGYTGELFF. The CDR3 DNA sequence: TGTGCCAGCAGCCCATGGACAGGGTACACCGGGGAGCTGTTTTTT.

The chain carries TRBV5-1 and TRBJ2-5, with 7 bases lining up with TRBD1. Germline CDR1 is SGHRS and CDR2 is YFSETQ. The trim removed 2 bases at V and 2 bases at J, leaving 3 bases unmatched. The CDR3 runs 14 residues. CDR3 region: CASSFLGQQETQYF. CDR3 sequence (DNA): TGCGCCAGCAGCTTCCTGGGACAGCAAGAGACCCAGTACTTC.

The rearrangement uses TRBV2 and TRBJ2-3, with 7 bases lining up with TRBD1. Germline assignment: CDR1 SNHLY and CDR2 FYNNEI. The CDR3 extends over 15 amino acids. V dropped 6 bases and J dropped 3; count of bases not matched to a gene: 9. DNA for the CDR3: TGTGCCAGCAGCTTCTGGGGACAGCCTACAGATACGCAGTATTTT. Translating gives CASSFWGQPTDTQYF.

The rearrangement joins TRBV13 to TRBJ2-7, with 10 bases fitting TRBD2. The CDR3 totals 17 residues. V was pared by 5 bases and J by 7 bases, with 17 bases of the junction left unmatched. Germline lookup yields CDR1 PRHDT and CDR2 FYEKMQ (reference sequence). CDR3: CASSPQVTSGYTGEQYF. Here the CDR3 DNA reads TGTGCCAGCAGCCCCCAAGTGACTAGCGGGTATACGGGGGAGCAGTACTTC.

This chain uses TRBV5-1 with TRBJ2-5, with 8 bases identical to TRBD2. Germline loops: CDR1 SGHRS, CDR2 YFSETQ. The CDR3 has 15 residues. V lost 2 bases, J lost 2 bases, and 5 bases stayed unmatched. CDR3 amino acids: CASSFGGGRQETQYF. The CDR3 nucleotides are TGCGCCAGCAGCTTTGGCGGGGGGAGGCAAGAGACCCAGTACTTC.

The chain joins TRBV4-1 to TRBJ2-6; weak D call: TRBD1 (5 bases). The ends were cut back, 1 base at V and 3 bases at J, with 22 bases in the middle. The CDR3 spans 20 residues. The V gene's germline CDR1 is MGHRA and CDR2 YSYEKL. CDR3 sequence (DNA): TGCGCCAGCAGCCAAGGCAGGGTGGTACAGTATCATTATGGGGCCAACGTCCTGACTTTC. Amino acids: CASSQGRVVQYHYGANVLTF.

The rearrangement uses TRBV12-5 and TRBJ1-5; D possibly corresponds to TRBD1 (6 bases). Trimming cost V 7 bases and J 3 bases, with 13 bases left between them. The germline V gene encodes CDR1 LGHNT and CDR2 FRNRAP. This CDR3 is built from 14 residues. CDR3 coding DNA: TGTGCTAGTGCCCGAACAGGGTTCAATCAGCCCCAGCATTTT. Protein: CASARTGFNQPQHF.

The rearrangement links TRBV2 to TRBJ1-5; the D gene is possibly TRBD1 (6 bases). Germline CDR1 reads SNHLY; CDR2 reads FYNNEI. The CDR3 runs 11 residues. The CDR3 protein is CSVGADQPQHF. The CDR3 bases are TGTTCTGTGGGGGCCGATCAGCCCCAGCATTTT.

The chain carries TRBV2 and TRBJ2-3; TRBD1 aligns across 12 bases. The ends lost 5 bases at V and 2 bases at J; junction bases unmatched: 17. The CDR3 consists of 20 residues. Looked up from germline, CDR1 is SNHLY and CDR2 is FYNNEI. The CDR3 region is CASSQPGQGARMTLTDTQYF. The CDR3, as DNA: TGTGCCAGCAGTCAACCGGGACAGGGGGCGCGTATGACCCTCACAGATACGCAGTATTTT.

The J gene is TRBJ2-5, the V gene TRBV5-1; no clear D gene. V was shortened by 0 bases and J by 5 bases, with 5 bases between the two germline ends. CDR3 length equals 12 residues. Germline V lookup: CDR1 SGHRS, CDR2 YFSETQ. For the CDR3, the DNA is TGCGCCAGCAGCTTGGAAGCGGAGACCCAGTACTTC. It encodes CASSLEAETQYF.

This chain uses TRBV28 with TRBJ1-5; D possibly corresponds to TRBD1 (6 bases). Germline V gives CDR1 MDHEN, CDR2 SYDVKM. Deletions cut 7 bases from V and 5 bases from J, with 15 bases between. The CDR3 consists of 14 residues. The CDR3 DNA reads TGTGCCAGCACCTGGGGGCAGGCGGATCAGCCCCAGCATTTT. Translating it yields CASTWGQADQPQHF.

The chain couples TRBV5-1 to TRBJ2-7, with D perhaps TRBD1 (7 bases). The germline V gene has CDR1 SGHRS and CDR2 YFSETQ. This CDR3 contains 16 residues. Trimming stripped 2 bases from V and 4 bases from J, with 19 bases between. CDR3 amino acids: CASSFSRQGGTYEQYF. In DNA form, the CDR3 reads TGCGCCAGCAGCTTTTCGCGACAGGGAGGCACTTACGAGCAGTACTTC. The full variable domain, rest sourced from reference TRBV5-1 and TRBJ2-7, is KAGVTQTPRYLIKTRGQQVTLSCSPISGHRSVSWYQQTPGQGLQFLFEYFSETQRNKGNFPGRFSGRQFSNSRSEMNVSTLELGDSALYLCASSFSRQGGTYEQYFGPGTRLTVT.

The chain combines TRBV10-3 with TRBJ2-7; a possible D gene is TRBD2 (6 bases). CDR1 and CDR2 (germline): ENHRY, SYGVKD. Trimming shortened V by 6 bases and J by 4 bases, and 16 bases separated the two germline ends. The CDR3 is 14 residues long. The CDR3 bases are TGTGCCATCAGCCTGACTAGTGGGGATTACGAGCAGTACTTC. This gives the protein CAISLTSGDYEQYF.

The rearrangement uses TRBV19 and TRBJ1-2; D is perhaps TRBD1 (5 bases). Trimming took off 6 bases at V and 1 base at J, with 18 bases between the two ends. Germline CDR1 is LNHDA and CDR2 is SQIVND (reference sequence). There are 16 residues in the CDR3. CDR3 region: CASRLGRAGGNYGYTF. DNA for the CDR3: TGTGCCAGTAGGCTGGGCAGGGCCGGTGGTAACTATGGCTACACCTTC.

The genes are TRBV4-2 and TRBJ1-1, with TRBD1 identical over 7 bases. There are 13 residues in the CDR3. The J segment lost 3 bases and the V segment lost 4 bases, leaving 2 bases of the junction unmatched. Germline-derived CDR1 and CDR2 are LGHNA and YNFKEQ. CDR3 sequence: CASSLQGDTEAFF. For the CDR3, the DNA is TGTGCCAGCAGCCTTCAGGGGGACACTGAAGCTTTCTTT.

The chain couples TRBV5-1 to TRBJ2-1, with D perhaps matching TRBD1 (6 bases). Germline-derived CDR1 and CDR2 are SGHRS and YFSETQ. V lost 4 bases and J 3 bases, leaving 14 bases between the germline ends. CDR3 length: 15 residues. The CDR3 protein is CASSLLADSYNEQFF. CDR3 DNA: TGCGCCAGCAGCCTTCTTGCGGACAGCTACAATGAGCAGTTCTTC.